This TCR beta chain was recovered during a study of cytomegalovirus exposure and HLA in healthy donors. At the level of the study: Of all 360 or so donors who were genotyped, around 82% belonged to the Caucasian-associated ancestry cluster.

Trimming left V 4 bases short and J 2 bases short, with 11 bases between. The CDR3 length is 14 residues. Germline lookup yields CDR1 SGHNT and CDR2 YYREEE (reference sequence). The PCR made use of 60 Vbeta and 13 Jbeta primers. Authors' processing steps: A later analysis tallied some 80 million unique TCR beta chains, around 12 million of them shared. Assay used: immunoSEQ multiplex PCR; TCRdb lists only in-frame clones, some missing. V and J calls and clone size are as listed in that table; D and trimming were resolved from the DNA. The data show about 130,000 clones, 81% seen once. In this sample, this clone turned up once. Antigen: not known. Whole-study results and caveats: The classifier reportedly diagnosed cytomegalovirus status with high sensitivity and specificity.

The source of this sequence is a man aged 18 to 30 in good health and CMV-seropositive. The sample was PBMCs. This chain links TRBV5-4 with TRBJ2-3; possible D gene TRBD1, 6 bases. DNA of the CDR3: TGTGCCAGCAGCCCCAGGACAGACACAGATACGCAGTATTTT. Protein sequence: CASSPRTDTDTQYF.